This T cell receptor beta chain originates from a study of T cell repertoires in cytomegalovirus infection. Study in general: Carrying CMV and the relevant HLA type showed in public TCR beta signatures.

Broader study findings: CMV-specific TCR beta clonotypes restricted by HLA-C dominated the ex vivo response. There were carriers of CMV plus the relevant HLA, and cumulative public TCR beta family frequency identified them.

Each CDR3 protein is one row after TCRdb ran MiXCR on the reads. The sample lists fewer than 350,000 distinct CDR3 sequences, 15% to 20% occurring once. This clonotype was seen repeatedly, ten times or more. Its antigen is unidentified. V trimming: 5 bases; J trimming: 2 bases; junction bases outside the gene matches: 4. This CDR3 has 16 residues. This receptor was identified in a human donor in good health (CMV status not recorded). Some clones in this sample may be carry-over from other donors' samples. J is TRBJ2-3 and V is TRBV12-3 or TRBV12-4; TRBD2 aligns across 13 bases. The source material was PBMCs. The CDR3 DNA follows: TGTGCCAGCAGTCCAGGGACTAGCGGGGCCACAGATACGCAGTATTTT. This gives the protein CASSPGTSGATDTQYF.